These T cell receptor beta chains were read from a single sample in a study of cytomegalovirus exposure and HLA in healthy donors. Libraries were prepared by immunoSEQ multiplex PCR; TCRdb keeps only in-frame clonotypes and omits some of them. The sample lists about 150,000 clones, over 65% occurring once. The sample was PBMCs. The receptors stem from a man between 40 and 49 years old in good health and CMV-seropositive. CDR3s include the opening cysteine and the closing phenylalanine or tryptophan. Each record gives: J gene, D gene, clone size, V gene, CDR3 DNA, CDR3 protein. A D gene is named only where the DNA matches it firmly. Expanded clones are given a class, and other clones once, few, many or no size at all.

TRBJ1-2	NA	NA	TRBV2	TGTGCCAGCAGTGGAGGATCCCTTTATGGCTACACCTTC	CASSGGSLYGYTF
TRBJ2-7	TRBD1	NA	TRBV7-2	TGTGCCAGCAGCTCTTATACACTACAGGGGTCGGGGTACGAGCAGTACTTC	CASSSYTLQGSGYEQYF
TRBJ2-3	NA	NA	TRBV7-2	TGTGCCAGCAGAAACAGTGACACAGATACGCAGTATTTT	CASRNSDTDTQYF
TRBJ1-4	NA	once	TRBV29-1	TGCAGCGCCAGGGCTACAGGGATAGTTGCAACTAATGAAAAACTGTTTTTT	CSARATGIVATNEKLFF
TRBJ1-2	NA	NA	TRBV4-1	TGCGCCAGCAGCCAAGAGAGGGTATTTGGTAATTCCGACTATGGCTACACCTTC	CASSQERVFGNSDYGYTF
TRBJ1-1	TRBD1	NA	TRBV18	TGTGCCAGCTCACCAGACAGGGGGGAGACTGAAGCTTTCTTT	CASSPDRGETEAFF
TRBJ2-3	NA	few	TRBV6-5	TGTGCCAGCAGTCCCCCCGGCACAGATACGCAGTATTTT	CASSPPGTDTQYF
TRBJ1-4	TRBD1	NA	TRBV6-4	TGTGCCAGCAGTGACACATGGGGACAGGTCAAACATAATGAAAAACTGTTTTTT	CASSDTWGQVKHNEKLFF
TRBJ2-2	TRBD2	few	TRBV9	TGTGCCAGCAGCGAATCTAGCGGGAGCTTTCGCGGGGAGCTGTTTTTT	CASSESSGSFRGELFF
TRBJ2-7	NA	NA	TRBV9	TGTGCCAGCAGCTCAACAGCGGGCTCCTACGAGCAGTACTTC	CASSSTAGSYEQYF
TRBJ1-1	NA	NA	TRBV5-1	TGCGCCAGCAGCTCTGACACCACGAACACTGAAGCTTTCTTT	CASSSDTTNTEAFF
TRBJ1-5	NA	NA	TRBV5-8	TGTGCCAGCAGCCGAGGTAGTTATAGCAATCAGCCCCAGCATTTT	CASSRGSYSNQPQHF
TRBJ2-6	NA	few	TRBV19	TGTGCCAGTAGTATGCGGGGTTTTAGGTATTCTGGGGCCAACGTCCTGACTTTC	CASSMRGFRYSGANVLTF
TRBJ1-1	NA	NA	TRBV7-9	TGTTCCAGCAGCTCCTCCTGGGCCCACAACACTGAAGCTTTCTTT	CSSSSSWAHNTEAFF
TRBJ2-7	TRBD1	few	TRBV6-5	TGTGCCAGCAGGCCAACTAGGGACAGCTACGAGCAGTACTTC	CASRPTRDSYEQYF
TRBJ1-4	NA	NA	TRBV9	TGTGCCAGCAGCGTAGAGGCGGTTCCTAATGAAAAACTGTTTTTT	CASSVEAVPNEKLFF
TRBJ2-3	NA	NA	TRBV30	TGTGCCTGGGGGCGTACAGGGGATACGCAGTATTTT	CAWGRTGDTQYF
TRBJ2-1	TRBD2	NA	TRBV6-4	TGTGCCAGCAGTGACTCTGCGGGAGTGAGCAATGAGCAGTTCTTC	CASSDSAGVSNEQFF
TRBJ1-2	NA	once	TRBV19	TGTGCCAGTAGTCCCCGGATACTACATATGGACTATGGCTACACCTTC	CASSPRILHMDYGYTF
TRBJ2-5	NA	once	TRBV27	TGTGCCAGCAGTTCACAGGGAGATGGGGAGACCCAGTACTTC	CASSSQGDGETQYF
TRBJ2-7	NA	NA	TRBV7-9	TGTGCCAGCAGCTTGAGGAACGAGCAGTACTTC	CASSLRNEQYF
TRBJ2-3	TRBD1	NA	TRBV5-1	TGCGCCAGCAGCTCCAACGTAGGGACAGGGGGCGCAGATACGCAGTATTTT	CASSSNVGTGGADTQYF